This is a list of T cell receptor beta chains from one sample in a study of CD8 T cells in Susac syndrome. Using its own MiXCR run on the immunoSEQ multiplex PCR reads, TCRdb lists one record per CDR3 protein. Of about 200,000 distinct CDR3 sequences listed, over 85% were seen once; the top ten hold 0.1%. Source material: CD4+ T cells from PBMCs. These receptors were obtained from a human donor in good health. CDR3s include the opening cysteine and the closing phenylalanine or tryptophan. D genes are given only for firm matches. Some rows have no size entry. The others give once, few or many, or a class for an expanded clone.

clone_size	v_call	j_call	d_call	cdr3_nt	cdr3_aa
.	TRBV29-1	TRBJ2-6	.	TGCAGCGCCGTCCTCTCTGGGGCCAACGTCCTGACTTTC	CSAVLSGANVLTF
.	TRBV4-2	TRBJ1-1	.	TGTGCCAGCAGCGTTCCGGGAGCAATGAACACTGAAGCTTTCTTT	CASSVPGAMNTEAFF
.	TRBV7-2	TRBJ1-1	TRBD1	TGTGCCAGCAGCTTATATCCGGGACAGGAGGACACTGAAGCTTTCTTT	CASSLYPGQEDTEAFF
.	TRBV20-1	TRBJ2-1	TRBD2	TGCAGTGTTATTGATGCGGGAGGGTCCTACAATGAGCAGTTCTTC	CSVIDAGGSYNEQFF
.	TRBV29-1	TRBJ2-6	.	TGCAGCGTTGAATGGGGTGACTCTGGGGCCAACGTCCTGACTTTC	CSVEWGDSGANVLTF
.	TRBV9	TRBJ2-1	TRBD2	TGTGCCAGCAGCACGGGGGGGCAGTCCTACAATGAGCAGTTCTTC	CASSTGGQSYNEQFF
.	TRBV6-4	TRBJ2-1	TRBD1	TGTGCCAGCAGTGACTCGGGACAGGGGGATGAGCAGTTCTTC	CASSDSGQGDEQFF
.	TRBV27	TRBJ1-4	TRBD1	TGTGCCAGCAGTTTATTGGGACAGGGTGAGATCCTGTTTTTT	CASSLLGQGEILFF
.	TRBV5-1	TRBJ2-3	.	TGCGCCAGCAGCTTGGGAGTCAGGAGCACAGATACGCAGTATTTT	CASSLGVRSTDTQYF
.	TRBV20-1	TRBJ2-2	.	TGCAGTGCTAGAGATCAACAGCAGAACACCGGGGAGCTGTTTTTT	CSARDQQQNTGELFF
.	TRBV23-1	TRBJ1-1	.	TGCGCCAGCAGTCAGCGAGCTTTCTTT	CASSQRAFF
once	TRBV4-3	TRBJ2-5	TRBD2	TGCGCCAGCAGCCAAGATTCGGCTAGCGGGGGGGTGACCCAGTACTTC	CASSQDSASGGVTQYF
.	TRBV20-1	TRBJ2-2	.	TGCAGTGCTAGAGTTTCGGGATCAGTTACCGGGGAGCTGTTTTTT	CSARVSGSVTGELFF
.	TRBV29-1	TRBJ2-1	.	TGCAGCGGTACCTCATTTCAAGATATCAATGAGCAGTTCTTC	CSGTSFQDINEQFF
.	TRBV5-4	TRBJ2-3	.	TGTGCCAGCACCAGGGGGGGATACACAGATACGCAGTATTTT	CASTRGGYTDTQYF
.	TRBV4-1	TRBJ1-5	.	TGCGCCAGCAGCCAAGATCGGGCAGTCAATCAGCCCCAGCATTTT	CASSQDRAVNQPQHF
once	TRBV29-1	TRBJ2-7	.	TGCAGCGTTGAAGTCGGGGCAGGGGGGTACGAGCAGTACTTC	CSVEVGAGGYEQYF
.	TRBV4-1	TRBJ1-2	.	TGCGCCAGCAGCCAAGTTACAGGGAGCCTCTATGGCTACACCTTC	CASSQVTGSLYGYTF
.	TRBV6-5	TRBJ2-1	TRBD1	TGTGCCAGCAGCTTTGACAGGGGGCGCGATGAGCAGTTCTTC	CASSFDRGRDEQFF
.	TRBV27	TRBJ1-2	.	TGTGCCAGCAGCAGGGATGGGGGCTATGGCTACACCTTC	CASSRDGGYGYTF
.	TRBV29-1	TRBJ1-2	.	TGCAGCGTTGGTGGTGGGTTTGATGGCTACACCTTC	CSVGGGFDGYTF
.	TRBV4-1	TRBJ1-2	.	TGCGCCAGCAGCCAAGGAACGGCCGATTGGGGCTACACCTTC	CASSQGTADWGYTF
.	TRBV18	TRBJ2-1	.	TGTGCCAGCTCACCACCGGGGGCGCGAGATGAGCAGTTCTTC	CASSPPGARDEQFF
.	TRBV24-1	TRBJ1-5	.	TGTGCCACCGGCAATCAGCCCCAGCATTTT	CATGNQPQHF
.	TRBV29-1	TRBJ1-2	TRBD1	TGCAGCGTTGAAGGGGGGGACAGGGGGAACTATGGCTACACCTTC	CSVEGGDRGNYGYTF
.	TRBV12-5	TRBJ2-6	.	TGTGCTAGTGGTTTGGGACGGACCTCTGGGGCCAACGTCCTGACTTTC	CASGLGRTSGANVLTF
once	TRBV20-1	TRBJ1-2	.	TGCAGTGCTAGAGGGCCTCATGGCTACACCTTC	CSARGPHGYTF
once	TRBV29-1	TRBJ2-5	.	TGCAGCGTTGGGGACGGGGTGACCCAGTACTTC	CSVGDGVTQYF
.	TRBV3-1	TRBJ2-5	.	TGTGCCAGCAGCCTGGGAAAGGAGACCCAGTACTTC	CASSLGKETQYF
.	TRBV30	TRBJ1-5	.	TGTGCCTGGAGGAACAGTGATCATCAGCCCCAGCATTTT	CAWRNSDHQPQHF
.	TRBV19	TRBJ1-2	TRBD1	TGTGCCAGTAGTATGAGGAGGGACAGGCCTGACTATGGCTACACCTTC	CASSMRRDRPDYGYTF
.	TRBV29-1	TRBJ2-4	.	TGCAGCGTTGGCGGACCCCAAAACATTCAGTACTTC	CSVGGPQNIQYF
.	TRBV3-1	TRBJ1-1	.	TGTGCCAGCAGCCAACCATTAGGGAACACTGAAGCTTTCTTT	CASSQPLGNTEAFF
.	TRBV18	TRBJ2-1	.	TGTGCCAGCTCACCTCCGGGGTTTGAGCAGTTCTTC	CASSPPGFEQFF
.	TRBV20-1	TRBJ1-5	.	TGCAGTGCTAGAGCGGCTGGGCAGGCCGGTCAGCCCCAGCATTTT	CSARAAGQAGQPQHF
.	TRBV25-1	TRBJ1-4	.	TGTGCCAGCAGAACAGAAGGGGAAAAACTGTTTTTT	CASRTEGEKLFF